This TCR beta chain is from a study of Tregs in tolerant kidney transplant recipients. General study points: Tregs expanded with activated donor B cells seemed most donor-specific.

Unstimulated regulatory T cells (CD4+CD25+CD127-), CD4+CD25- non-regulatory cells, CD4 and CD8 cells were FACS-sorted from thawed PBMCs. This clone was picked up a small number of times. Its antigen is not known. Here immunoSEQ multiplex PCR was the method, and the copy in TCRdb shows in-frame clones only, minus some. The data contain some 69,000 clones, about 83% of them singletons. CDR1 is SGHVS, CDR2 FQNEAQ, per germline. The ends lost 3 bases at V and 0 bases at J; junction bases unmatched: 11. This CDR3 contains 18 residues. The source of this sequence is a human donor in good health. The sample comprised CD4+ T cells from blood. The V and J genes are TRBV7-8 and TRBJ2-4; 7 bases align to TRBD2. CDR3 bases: TGTGCCAGCAGCTTCCGAGGGAGGGCCGGGGTAGCCAAAAACATTCAGTACTTC. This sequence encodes CASSFRGRAGVAKNIQYF.